This T cell receptor (beta chain) originates from a study of shared clonotypes between healthy human individuals. It was about 190 ng DNA, around 33,000 T cell genomes, that sorted-subset replicate PCRs used. Method: immunoSEQ multiplex PCR; TCRdb's copy keeps in-frame clones and lacks some. Of around 700,000 clones in the sample, about three quarters were seen once. Germline V gene lookup returns CDR1 SGHAT and CDR2 FQNNGV. The CDR3 runs 10 residues. Trimming took off 5 bases at V and 5 bases at J, with 3 bases between the two ends. The sample holds a few counts of this clone. The authors divided CD4+ cells into CD45RA+ naive and CD45RA-negative memory subsets.

The sequence was obtained from a woman between 25 and 40 years old in good health. Material for sequencing was memory CD4+ T cells sorted from blood. The subset was: CD45RA-negative fraction. The V call is TRBV11-2, the J call TRBJ2-5; no reliable D call. As DNA, the CDR3 is TGTGCCAGCAGCCAGGAGACCCAGTACTTC. Protein: CASSQETQYF.